The 27 T cell receptor beta chains in this list originate from one sample, sequenced in a study of OX40 agonist ivuxolimab in advanced cancers. The method was immunoSEQ multiplex PCR; TCRdb's version includes in-frame clones alone and lacks a portion of them. The sample carries around 20,000 clones, roughly 70% recorded once. The starting material was CD4+ or CD8+ T cells sorted from blood, obtained in a trial of the OX40 agonist ivuxolimab. These receptors were obtained from an adult with an advanced solid tumor such as melanoma, head and neck, liver or kidney cancer.

This clone was counted a few times. This rearrangement joins TRBV9 to TRBJ1-1; D might be TRBD1 (5 bases). CDR3 length: 14 amino acids. The V end lost 4 bases, the J end lost 0 bases, and 10 bases lay between the germline ends. From germline, CDR1 is SGDLS and CDR2 YYNGEE. DNA of the CDR3: TGTGCCAGCAGCCCGTGGGGGATGAACACTGAAGCTTTCTTT. It is translated as CASSPWGMNTEAFF. Full variable domain (rest looked up from reference TRBV9 and TRBJ1-1): DSGVTQTPKHLITATGQRVTLRCSPRSGDLSVYWYQQSLDQGLQFLIQYYNGEERAKGNILERFSAQQFPDLHSELNLSSLELGDSALYFCASSPWGMNTEAFFGQGTRLTVV.

The V gene is TRBV19, the J gene TRBJ2-5; D gene uncertain. The V and J ends lost 1 base and 2 bases respectively, with 5 bases between them. Germline values: CDR1 LNHDA, CDR2 SQIVND (reference sequence). This CDR3 has 13 residues. As DNA, the CDR3 is TGTGCCAGTAGTATAGTGGATCAAGAGACCCAGTACTTC. Amino acids: CASSIVDQETQYF.

The chain is built from TRBV15 and TRBJ2-1; D remains ambiguous. CDR1 and CDR2 (germline): LNHNV, YYDKDF (reference sequence). Trimming took off 0 bases at V and 5 bases at J, with 17 bases between the two ends. The CDR3 runs to 17 residues. In DNA form, the CDR3 reads TGTGCCACCAGCAGAGAGCTTCGGAGTACTATGGACAATGAGCAGTTCTTC. Its translation: CATSRELRSTMDNEQFF. Supplemented by reference TRBV15 and TRBJ2-1, the full variable domain reads DAMVIQNPRYQVTQFGKPVTLSCSQTLNHNVMYWYQQKSSQAPKLLFHYYDKDFNNEADTPDNFQSRRPNTSFCFLDIRSPGLGDTAMYLCATSRELRSTMDNEQFFGPGTRLTVL.

This clone was counted between two and nine times. As DNA, the CDR3 is TGTGCCAGCAGCTTCGATTACAATGAGCAGTTCTTC. This translates into CASSFDYNEQFF. The V and J genes are TRBV7-9 and TRBJ2-1; D is uncertain. V was shortened by 3 bases and J by 4 bases, with 4 bases between the two germline ends. The germline V gene has CDR1 SEHNR and CDR2 FQNEAQ (reference sequence). CDR3 size: 12 residues.

This chain joins TRBV6-1 and TRBJ2-7; D may be TRBD1 or TRBD2 (5 bases each). V shed 3 bases and J shed 2 bases, with 11 bases lying between them. Germline assignment: CDR1 MNHNS and CDR2 SASEGT. This CDR3 is 14 amino acids long. CDR3 protein: CASSEWGGPYEQYF. CDR3 coding DNA: TGTGCCAGCAGTGAGTGGGGCGGGCCCTACGAGCAGTACTTC.

The chain uses TRBV19 and TRBJ2-2, with TRBD1 matching over 8 bases. This CDR3 contains 16 residues. Germline V CDR1 and CDR2: LNHDA, SQIVND (reference sequence). V gave up 3 bases and J gave up 3 bases; unmatched junction bases: 6. The CDR3 loop is CASSIRTGTDTGELFF. CDR3 DNA: TGTGCCAGTAGTATCCGGACAGGGACGGACACCGGGGAGCTGTTTTTT.

This clone was observed a few times. The rearrangement joins TRBV7-9 to TRBJ1-1; 10 bases are a match to TRBD1. The CDR3 consists of 15 residues. V shed 6 bases, J shed 4 bases, and the junction held 8 bases outside the gene matches. CDR1 and CDR2 (germline): SEHNR, FQNEAQ (reference sequence). This CDR3 reads CASRRTGGGSTEAFF. The CDR3 coding sequence is TGTGCCAGCAGACGGACAGGGGGTGGGAGCACTGAAGCTTTCTTT.

The chain couples TRBV28 to TRBJ2-5; 7 positions agree with TRBD2. This CDR3 is built from 15 residues. Germline lookup yields CDR1 MDHEN and CDR2 SYDVKM. V shed 3 bases and J 5 bases; nucleotides not matched to a gene: 9. The CDR3 spells CASSLNRQGGETQYF. CDR3 sequence (DNA): TGTGCCAGCAGTTTGAATCGTCAGGGAGGGGAGACCCAGTACTTC.

The V and J genes are TRBV10-3 and TRBJ2-3; 12 bases line up with TRBD1. Per the germline V gene, CDR1 is ENHRY and CDR2 is SYGVKD. The CDR3 runs to 14 residues. Unmatched junction bases numbered 2, after V lost 4 bases and J lost 6 bases. CDR3 sequence reads: CAISAGQGADTQYF. Written as DNA, the CDR3 is TGTGCCATCAGTGCGGGACAGGGGGCCGATACGCAGTATTTT.

The CDR3 DNA follows: TGTGCCAGCAGCTACGATAGATTATCGGGGAAAACTGAAGCTTTCTTT. Encoded protein: CASSYDRLSGKTEAFF. The gene calls are TRBV2 and TRBJ1-1, with D uncertain. V lost 6 bases and J 5 bases, leaving 22 bases between the germline ends. The CDR3 totals 16 residues. Germline V gene lookup returns CDR1 SNHLY and CDR2 FYNNEI.

V usage is TRBV7-8 and J usage is TRBJ2-5; perhaps TRBD2 as D (7 bases). Germline lookup yields CDR1 SGHVS and CDR2 FQNEAQ. Trimming removed 0 bases from V and 5 bases from J, with 16 bases in between. The length of the CDR3 is 16 residues. CDR3: CASSLAYGGPSETQYF. DNA for the CDR3: TGTGCCAGCAGCTTAGCGTACGGGGGGCCCTCCGAGACCCAGTACTTC.

The chain uses TRBV29-1 and TRBJ2-7; 7 bases are a match to TRBD2. The CDR3 covers 14 residues. After removal of 2 bases from V and 2 bases from J, the junction contained 6 bases not matched to a gene. CDR1 SQVTM and CDR2 ANQGSEA come from the germline V gene. In nucleotides, the CDR3 is TGCAGCGTTGAACTAACTAGCGCAACCTACGAGCAGTACTTC. It codes for CSVELTSATYEQYF.

The chain has TRBV7-8 and TRBJ2-2; perhaps TRBD2 as D (5 bases). Germline CDR1 and CDR2: SGHVS and FQNEAQ. V lost 1 base to trimming and J lost 6 bases, with 9 bases between them. CDR3 length equals 14 residues. The CDR3 coding sequence is TGTGCCAGCAGCTTAGAGAGGGTGGCCGGGGAGCTGTTTTTT. It is translated as CASSLERVAGELFF.

The chain recombines TRBV6-6 with TRBJ2-2, with D perhaps being TRBD1 or TRBD2 (7 bases each). The CDR3 is 15 amino acids. Germline V lookup: CDR1 MNHNY, CDR2 SVGAGI (reference sequence). With 0 bases removed from V and 5 bases from J, the gap between germline ends came to 10 bases. The CDR3: CASSYSQGGTGELFF. The CDR3, as DNA: TGTGCCAGCAGTTACTCGCAGGGGGGGACCGGGGAGCTGTTTTTT.

The chain is built from TRBV5-6 and TRBJ1-5, with a possible D match to TRBD1 (6 bases). Per germline, CDR1 SGHDT and CDR2 YYEEEE. The CDR3 is 16 residues long. The V end lost 0 bases, the J end lost 1 base, and 11 bases lay between the germline ends. CDR3 protein: CASSLGGQFSNQPQHF. The CDR3 bases are TGTGCCAGCAGCTTGGGTGGACAGTTCAGCAATCAGCCCCAGCATTTT.

The rearrangement joins TRBV6-4 to TRBJ2-3; D unclear. Trimming took off 4 bases at V and 1 base at J, with 15 bases between the two ends. The length of the CDR3 is 16 residues. The V gene's germline CDR1 is MRHNA and CDR2 SNTAGT. CDR3 bases: TGTGCCAGCAGTGTCTTGTTCAATGGGGGCACAGATACGCAGTATTTT. It encodes CASSVLFNGGTDTQYF.

The V and J genes are TRBV9 and TRBJ2-7; 10 nucleotides match TRBD1. In germline, CDR1 is SGDLS, CDR2 YYNGEE. This CDR3 is built from 14 residues. The junction had 3 bases not matched to a gene; V was cut back by 3 bases and J by 3 bases. CDR3 nucleotide sequence: TGTGCCAGCAGCGCCGGACAGGGGGTCTACGAGCAGTACTTC. Translating gives CASSAGQGVYEQYF. The variable domain in full, with the rest retrieved from reference TRBV9 and TRBJ2-7, is DSGVTQTPKHLITATGQRVTLRCSPRSGDLSVYWYQQSLDQGLQFLIQYYNGEERAKGNILERFSAQQFPDLHSELNLSSLELGDSALYFCASSAGQGVYEQYFGPGTRLTVT.

This chain connects TRBV4-2 to TRBJ2-7, with 11 bases fitting TRBD1. Germline V gives CDR1 LGHNA, CDR2 YNFKEQ. The CDR3 sequence is 16 residues long. The V and J ends lost 1 base and 3 bases, in that order; junction bases with no gene match: 5. The CDR3 DNA sequence: TGTGCCAGCAGCCAAGTTTTGGGGACAGGGGGCTACGAGCAGTACTTC. It is translated as CASSQVLGTGGYEQYF.

This clone was seen more than once but under ten times. This rearrangement joins TRBV7-2 to TRBJ1-1; 7 positions match TRBD1. Germline CDR1 SGHTA, CDR2 FQGNSA. V shed 11 bases, J shed 5 bases, and the junction held 5 bases outside the gene matches. The CDR3 has 11 amino acids. The CDR3 sequence is CAVGGQTEAFF. The CDR3 DNA is TGTGCCGTCGGGGGACAGACTGAAGCTTTCTTT.

The CDR3 region is CASSPLGTSGAYEQYF. Written as DNA, the CDR3 is TGTGCCAGCAGCCCCCTAGGGACTAGCGGGGCGTACGAGCAGTACTTC. The gene calls are TRBV5-5 and TRBJ2-7; 13 bases fit TRBD2. The CDR3 has 16 residues. V lost 4 bases and J lost 4; bases outside the gene matches: 8. Germline values: CDR1 SGHKS, CDR2 YYEKEE (reference sequence).

The chain links TRBV9 to TRBJ1-2; D perhaps matches TRBD1 (6 bases). The length of the CDR3 is 17 residues. The V gene lost 4 bases and the J gene lost 1 base, with 20 bases spanning the gap. Per the germline V gene, CDR1 is SGDLS and CDR2 is YYNGEE. The CDR3 nucleotides read TGTGCCAGCAGCCAGTCGGCGTACTTACAGGGTAACTATGGCTACACCTTC. Translation gives CASSQSAYLQGNYGYTF.

V is TRBV2 and J is TRBJ1-2, with D uncertain. Deletions cut 4 bases from V and 9 bases from J, with 6 bases between. CDR1 is SNHLY, CDR2 FYNNEI, per germline. This CDR3 is built from 10 residues. CDR3 DNA sequence: TGTGCCAGCAGTGGGAGCCGCTACACCTTC. It is translated as CASSGSRYTF.

V and J are TRBV7-6 and TRBJ2-7, with 12 bases fitting TRBD2. This CDR3 is 15 amino acids long. The V gene end was trimmed by 6 bases and the J gene end by 2 bases; junction bases not matched to a gene: 5. Looked up from germline, CDR1 is SGHVS and CDR2 is FNYEAQ. The CDR3 loop reads CASSRGLAGTYEQYF. The CDR3 coding sequence is TGTGCCAGCAGTCGCGGACTAGCGGGAACCTACGAGCAGTACTTC.

This clone was counted only a few times. One end of the junction fails to match germline, which may point to a read error. Distinct nucleotide sequences in the sample also encode this CDR3. The J gene is TRBJ2-7, the V gene TRBV19, with 11 nucleotides matching TRBD2. The length of the CDR3 is 15 residues. CDR1 is LNHDA and CDR2 is SQIVND in the germline V gene (reference sequence). The CDR3 DNA sequence: TGTGCCAGTAGTACGGGACTAGCGGTTCCCTATGAGCAGTACTTC. Residues: CASSTGLAVPYEQYF.

This clone was counted between two and nine times. This chain connects TRBV21-1 to TRBJ2-1; the DNA was not compared with TRBD2, the D call given in the table. TRBV21-1 is a pseudogene segment. The length of the CDR3 is 12 residues. CDR3 nucleotides: TGTGCCAGCAGTACCGGTCCCCATGAGCAGTTCTTC. It encodes CASSTGPHEQFF.

The genes are TRBV10-3 and TRBJ1-2; 9 bases map to TRBD1. The CDR3 spans 16 residues. The V segment lost 3 bases and the J segment 5 bases; nucleotides outside the gene matches: 10. The germline gives CDR1 ENHRY, CDR2 SYGVKD. The CDR3 loop reads CAISDSQGAGDYGYTF. The CDR3 nucleotides read TGTGCCATCAGTGATTCACAGGGGGCCGGTGATTATGGCTACACCTTC.

The chain has TRBV6-1 and TRBJ1-5; TRBD1 aligns across 8 bases. The CDR3 spans 14 residues. Germline assignment: CDR1 MNHNS and CDR2 SASEGT. J lost 5 bases, V lost 6 bases, and 6 bases had no gene match. CDR3 nucleotides: TGTGCCAGCAGCTCTGCACAGGGGGATCAGCCCCAGCATTTT. Amino acid sequence: CASSSAQGDQPQHF.